This TCR beta chain was sequenced during a study of blood T cell repertoires in COVID-19. Study context: Spain, Italy and the United States supplied samples that represented acute and convalescent COVID-19.

Enrollment of patients from Seattle took place during active infection, with longitudinal follow-up. Clones were sequenced by immunoSEQ multiplex PCR, and TCRdb holds only the in-frame ones, with some missing. The table includes some 180,000 clones, 80% to 90% detected once. The CDR3 loop spans 12 amino acids. The germline gives CDR1 MDHEN, CDR2 SYDVKM. The trim removed 7 bases at V and 7 bases at J, leaving 5 bases unmatched. The chain carries TRBV28 and TRBJ1-2, with 8 bases that match TRBD1. The clonotype originates from a woman aged 40 to 49 with COVID-19, enrolled during active disease. The specimen sequenced was peripheral blood. This CDR3 is CASTGTGFGYTF. The DNA of the CDR3 is TGTGCCAGCACCGGGACAGGTTTTGGCTACACCTTC.